This T cell receptor beta chain was found in a study of T cell clonotyping in hematopoietic cell transplantation. CDR1 SEHNR and CDR2 FQNEAQ come from the germline V gene (reference sequence). CDR3 length equals 14 residues. Blood collection times were about day -28 and days 30, 100, 180 posttransplant. A word on this clone: Antigen specificity is unknown.

Study-wide findings and caveats: Cells were unsorted, so CD4 and CD8 contributions were not separated. Pathologically expanded recipient clonotypes increased progressively from day 30 to day 180 as diversity fell.

The repertoire was sequenced with immunoSEQ multiplex PCR; TCRdb's copy has only in-frame clones and lacks some. The data hold 13,000 or so clones, with about 72% observed a single time. This receptor was taken from a male patient between 60 and 69 years old who had an allogeneic stem cell transplant from an unrelated donor, so the T cells may come from the graft donor. Some clones in this sample may be carry-over from other donors' samples. The sequencing used peripheral blood mononuclear cells, collected 180 days after allogeneic stem cell transplant. The rearrangement uses TRBV7-9 and TRBJ2-5; D possibly corresponds to TRBD1 (5 bases). The J call may be wrong; the DNA end is better matched by TRBJ2-7. The CDR3 nucleotides read TGTGCCAGCAGCCCAGGGTGGAGCTCCTACGAGCAGTACTTC. Its protein is CASSPGWSSYEQYF.